The 16 T cell receptor beta chains presented below share a single source sample, sequenced in a study of T cells in Graves' hyperthyroidism and ophthalmopathy. The source material, RNA transcripts, was used to amplify TCR beta CDR3 regions. Using the HTBI primer set, a first-round RT-PCR was run on the TCR CDR3. TCRdb processed the multiplex PCR reads anew with MiXCR; each CDR3 protein has one entry. The sample shows approximately 330,000 distinct CDR3 sequences, roughly an eighth of them seen only once. Sequenced input: blood. These receptor sequences come from a woman aged 40 to 50 with Graves' ophthalmopathy.

There are many counts of this clonotype. The V call is TRBV24-1, the J call TRBJ2-7; 7 bases align to TRBD1. J lost 5 bases, V lost 9 bases, and 9 bases had no gene match. CDR1 is KGHDR and CDR2 is SFDVKD in the germline V gene. The CDR3 totals 13 residues. The CDR3 protein is CATGPGQVDEQYF. CDR3 sequence (DNA): TGTGCCACCGGACCCGGACAGGTTGACGAGCAGTACTTC.

This clonotype was picked up many times. V is TRBV7-9 and J is TRBJ1-6; D not certain. V gave up 3 bases and J gave up 5 bases, with 14 bases separating them. Germline V gives CDR1 SEHNR, CDR2 FQNEAQ (reference sequence). The CDR3 length is 16 residues. The CDR3 DNA follows: TGTGCCAGCAGCTTCCTCCGGAGGTTGGATAATTCACCCCTCCACTTT. This sequence encodes CASSFLRRLDNSPLHF. The full variable domain, in which reference TRBV7-9 and TRBJ1-6 provide the parts outside the CDR3, is DTGVSQNPRHKITKRGQNVTFRCDPISEHNRLYWYRQTLGQGPEFLTYFQNEAQLEKSRLLSDRFSAERPKGSFSTLEIQRTEQGDSAMYLCASSFLRRLDNSPLHFGNGTRLTVT.

This clonotype occurred many times. The chain's CDR3 is CASSYVATGELFF. The DNA of the CDR3 is TGTGCCAGCAGTTACGTGGCCACCGGGGAGCTGTTTTTT. This rearrangement joins TRBV6-5 to TRBJ2-2; D is unresolved. V shed 2 bases and J shed 4 bases, with 5 bases lying between them. CDR3 size: 13 residues. The germline V gene encodes CDR1 MNHEY and CDR2 SVGAGI.

This clonotype was seen repeatedly, ten times or more. The genes are TRBV20-1 and TRBJ1-1, with D unclear. CDR1 is DFQATT and CDR2 is SNEGSKA in the germline V gene (reference sequence). This CDR3 has 14 amino acids. V lost 3 bases and J lost 2, with 13 bases in between. The CDR3 is CSASTQWGNTEAFF. CDR3 nucleotides: TGCAGTGCTAGCACACAATGGGGTAACACTGAAGCTTTCTTT.

This clonotype was detected many times. As DNA, the CDR3 is TGTGCCAGCAGTAAGACAGGGGCCAGCGAGCAGTACTTC. This translates into CASSKTGASEQYF. The rearrangement links TRBV2 to TRBJ2-7; 8 nucleotides agree with TRBD1. V shed 5 bases and J 6 bases; nucleotides not matched to a gene: 6. The germline V gene has CDR1 SNHLY and CDR2 FYNNEI. There are 13 residues in the CDR3.

This clonotype was counted ten times or more. CDR3 sequence: CASSPGTQFYEQYF. In DNA form, the CDR3 reads TGTGCCAGCAGCCCCGGGACCCAGTTTTACGAGCAGTACTTC. The genes are TRBV7-2 and TRBJ2-7, with D tentatively TRBD1 or TRBD2 (5 bases each). V was trimmed by 5 bases and J by 4 bases, leaving 15 bases between them. The CDR3 has 14 residues. CDR1 and CDR2 from the germline V gene are SGHTA and FQGNSA.

This clonotype was seen repeatedly, ten times or more. The rearrangement links TRBV5-8 to TRBJ1-2; D is unclear. The germline V gene has CDR1 SGHTS and CDR2 YDEGEE. This CDR3 is 16 amino acids long. V shed 4 bases and J shed 8 bases, with 24 bases lying between them. As DNA, the CDR3 is TGTGCCAGCAGCCAACGGGCGGGCCCGGTGAACTTGGGCTACACCTTC. Translation: CASSQRAGPVNLGYTF.

V gene TRBV6-1 combines with J gene TRBJ1-1; 10 bases are shared with TRBD1. Germline assignment: CDR1 MNHNS and CDR2 SASEGT. Germline trimming cut 8 bases from V and 0 bases from J; bases unmatched to any gene: 15. The CDR3 spans 18 residues. CDR3 region: CASSPLGQGTFMNTEAFF. The CDR3 DNA sequence: TGTGCCAGCTCACCACTGGGACAGGGGACGTTCATGAACACTGAAGCTTTCTTT.

This clonotype was seen many times. The chain employs TRBV4-1 and TRBJ2-1, with a possible D match to TRBD2 (6 bases). Germline V gene lookup returns CDR1 MGHRA and CDR2 YSYEKL. The V gene lost 4 bases and the J gene lost 9 bases, with 16 bases spanning the gap. CDR3 size: 14 residues. Here the CDR3 DNA reads TGCGCCAGCAGCCTTCGACTAGTCGAGGGTGAGCAGTTCTTC. This codes for CASSLRLVEGEQFF.

In its sample, this clonotype was seen many times. V usage is TRBV12-3 or TRBV12-4 and J usage is TRBJ2-5; D might be TRBD2 (6 bases). V lost 5 bases to trimming and J lost 6 bases, with 13 bases between them. The CDR3 has 13 residues. CDR3 DNA sequence: TGTGCCAGCAGTCGGGACCGGGGGAAGACCCAGTACTTC. Encoded protein: CASSRDRGKTQYF.

This clonotype was counted between two and nine times. CDR3 coding DNA: TGCAGCGTTGTAGAATTACCTCGGCGGGAGGCTCATTCCTTCGGCTACGAGCAGTACTTC. Its protein product is CSVVELPRREAHSFGYEQYF. The chain employs TRBV29-1 and TRBJ2-7; 8 nucleotides line up with TRBD2. The CDR3 contains 20 residues. Trimming at V came to 4 bases and at J to 3 bases, leaving 26 bases not matched to a gene. Looked up from germline, CDR1 is SQVTM and CDR2 is ANQGSEA.

This clonotype was counted a few times. The gene calls are TRBV19 and TRBJ1-2; TRBD1 matches at 7 bases. J lost 7 bases, V lost 3 bases, and 2 bases had no gene match. The germline V gene has CDR1 LNHDA and CDR2 SQIVND (reference sequence). The CDR3 loop spans 12 amino acids. The chain's CDR3 is CASSIRQGGYTF. CDR3 sequence (DNA): TGTGCCAGTAGTATCAGACAGGGTGGCTACACCTTC.

DNA for the CDR3: TGTGCCAGCAGCCAAGGTCCGGGGATAAAGAAGCAGTTCTTC. It specifies CASSQGPGIKKQFF. V gene TRBV14 combines with J gene TRBJ2-1; D perhaps matches TRBD2 (5 bases). CDR1 and CDR2 from the germline V gene are SGHDN and FVKESK. V gave up 1 base and J gave up 11 bases, with 15 bases separating them. The CDR3 has 14 residues.

This clonotype was observed many times. The chain has TRBV11-2 and TRBJ2-7, with TRBD2 identical over 9 bases. The CDR3 loop spans 15 amino acids. Germline assignment: CDR1 SGHAT and CDR2 FQNNGV. Trimming removed 3 bases from V and 2 bases from J; junction bases left unmatched: 5. The CDR3 DNA reads TGTGCCAGCAGCTTTAAGCGGGAGGTTCCCTACGAGCAGTACTTC. Amino acid sequence: CASSFKREVPYEQYF.

In this sample, this clonotype turned up a few times. The chain employs TRBV5-8 and TRBJ1-6; unclear D gene. Germline CDR1 is SGHTS and CDR2 is YDEGEE. Trimming cost V 0 bases and J 7 bases, with 11 bases left between them. This CDR3 comprises 15 residues. The CDR3 protein is CASSLAERFNSPLHF. Written as DNA, the CDR3 is TGTGCCAGCAGCTTGGCAGAGCGTTTCAATTCACCCCTCCACTTT.

Comments on this clonotype: Lacking the conserved final phenylalanine or tryptophan, this CDR3 likely reflects a read error. The chain recombines TRBV19 with TRBJ1-5, with D possibly being TRBD1 (5 bases). Germline loops: CDR1 LNHDA, CDR2 SQIVND (reference sequence). Trimming cost V 6 bases and J 1 base, with 16 bases left between them. The CDR3 length is 16 residues. CDR3 in DNA: TGTGCCAGTAGGTCGTTCTTGGGGCGAAGCAATCAGCCCCAGCATCTT. Its protein is CASRSFLGRSNQPQHL.